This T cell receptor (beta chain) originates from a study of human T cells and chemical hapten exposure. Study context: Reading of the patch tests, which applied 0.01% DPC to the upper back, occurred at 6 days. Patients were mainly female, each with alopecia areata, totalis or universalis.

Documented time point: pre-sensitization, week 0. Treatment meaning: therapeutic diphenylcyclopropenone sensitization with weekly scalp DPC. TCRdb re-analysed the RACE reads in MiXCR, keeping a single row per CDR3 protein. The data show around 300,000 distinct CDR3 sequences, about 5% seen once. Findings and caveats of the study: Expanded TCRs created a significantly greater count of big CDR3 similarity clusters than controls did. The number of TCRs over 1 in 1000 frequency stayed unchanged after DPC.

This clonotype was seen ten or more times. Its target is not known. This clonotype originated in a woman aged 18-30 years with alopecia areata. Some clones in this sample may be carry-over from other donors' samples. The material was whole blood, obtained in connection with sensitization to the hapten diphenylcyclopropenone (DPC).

As DNA, the CDR3 is TGTGCCATCAGTGACTTACGCAATGAGCAGTTCTTC. Protein: CAISDLRNEQFF. The chain employs TRBV10-3 and TRBJ2-1; no firm D call. The length of the CDR3 is 12 residues. Trimming removed 3 bases at V and 6 bases at J, with 6 bases between. Per the germline V gene, CDR1 is ENHRY and CDR2 is SYGVKD.